This record looks at one T cell receptor beta chain sequence and its context. Its antigen remains unidentified. These data originate in a study of regulatory T cells. The CDR3 runs 12 residues. Trimming removed 5 bases at V and 7 bases at J, with 9 bases between. The germline V gene has CDR1 SGHNT and CDR2 YENEEA. Study results and caveats: Patient repertoires had restricted TRB V-J pairs and skewed V and J usage, most in Tregs. Hydrophobic residues at CDR3 positions 6 and 7 were enriched in conventional CD4+ T cells of CD3G-deficient patients.

The primer mix had 52 TRBV and 13 TRBJ primers. Only in-frame clones appear in the TCRdb table, and some are missing; sequencing was by immunoSEQ multiplex PCR. The top ten clones hold 0.85% to 1% of a sample with 30,000 to 40,000 clones, over 90% of them seen once. Sequences were obtained from conventional CD4+ T cells sorted from blood. The rearrangement joins TRBV11-3 to TRBJ2-1; the D is unclear. This clonotype originated in a child under 10 years old with CD3G deficiency. The CDR3 protein is CASSHGPNEQFF. The CDR3 coding sequence is TGTGCCAGCAGCCACGGTCCGAATGAGCAGTTCTTC.